Reported below is one TCR beta chain. Deletions cut 4 bases from V and 5 bases from J, with 12 bases between. The CDR3 contains 13 residues. Germline V gives CDR1 SGHTA, CDR2 FQGNSA. The data belong to a study of blood T cell repertoires in COVID-19. Libraries were prepared by immunoSEQ multiplex PCR; TCRdb keeps only in-frame clonotypes and omits some of them. The sample holds more than 250,000 clones, approximately 85% seen once. The chain has TRBV7-2 and TRBJ2-7; D possibly corresponds to TRBD2 (6 bases). This TCR came from a man aged 45-60 years with active or convalescent COVID-19. The sequencing input was peripheral blood. The CDR3 DNA follows: TGTGCCAGCAGCTATCAGGCGGGAAACGAGCAGTACTTC. It translates to CASSYQAGNEQYF.